The present T cell receptor (beta chain) was sequenced within a study of T cell responses to AZD1222 COVID-19 vaccine. Study as a whole: Second-dose recipients at about 4 or about 12 weeks were treated as one pooled group. Study observations and caveats: Baseline seropositives among AZD1222 recipients totaled only five or six. No day 14 peak samples; only post-peak repertoires were characterized. Donors, mostly white British, included more females; clonal diversity was possibly underestimated.

CDR3 size: 15 residues. Germline V gene lookup returns CDR1 SGHVS and CDR2 FQNEAQ. With 3 bases removed from V and 6 bases from J, the gap between germline ends came to 16 bases. This clone was seen a single time. Its antigen remains unidentified. Sequenced by immunoSEQ multiplex PCR; TCRdb stores in-frame clones only, minus some. Counted here are approximately 84,000 clones, under 90% occurring once; the ten biggest clones make up about 2.2%. This sequence originates from an adult in good health. The sequencing here drew on peripheral blood, taken on day 0 of AZD1222 vaccination. The chain carries TRBV7-8 and TRBJ2-3, with D uncertain. The CDR3 is CASSFIQPALDTQYF. The DNA for the CDR3 is TGTGCCAGCAGCTTCATACAACCCGCCCTCGATACGCAGTATTTT. The full variable domain, completed using reference TRBV7-8 and TRBJ2-3, is GAGVSQSPRYKVAKRGQDVALRCDPISGHVSLFWYQQALGQGPEFLTYFQNEAQLDKSGLPSDRFFAERPEGSVSTLKIQRTQQEDSAVYLCASSFIQPALDTQYFGPGTRLTVL.